This paragraph covers one T cell receptor beta chain sequence. Antigen: not known. Only in-frame clones appear in the TCRdb table, and some are missing; sequencing was by immunoSEQ multiplex PCR. The sample includes tens of thousands of clones, approximately 94% seen only once; the top ten take less than 0.8%. These data are taken from a study of T cells in localized non-small cell lung cancer. Overall study findings and caveats: Adjacent uninvolved lung had the highest clonality, suggesting focused antigen responses. There were a median about 53 of the top 100 tumor clones appearing in adjacent lung. Longer overall survival accompanied higher blood T cell density. Heterogeneity within the tumor remains possible, as just one region underwent sequencing.

Germline V lookup: CDR1 MNHNS, CDR2 SASEGT. Trimming cost V 0 bases and J 5 bases, with 10 bases left between them. This CDR3 contains 14 residues. Source: peripheral blood, taken before any cancer treatment. This receptor was obtained from a woman between 35 and 75 years old with stage I lung adenocarcinoma. V gene TRBV6-1 combines with J gene TRBJ1-1; possibly TRBD1 for D (5 bases). The CDR3 loop is CASSEARGRTEAFF. The CDR3 DNA is TGTGCCAGCAGTGAAGCGCGGGGGAGAACTGAAGCTTTCTTT.